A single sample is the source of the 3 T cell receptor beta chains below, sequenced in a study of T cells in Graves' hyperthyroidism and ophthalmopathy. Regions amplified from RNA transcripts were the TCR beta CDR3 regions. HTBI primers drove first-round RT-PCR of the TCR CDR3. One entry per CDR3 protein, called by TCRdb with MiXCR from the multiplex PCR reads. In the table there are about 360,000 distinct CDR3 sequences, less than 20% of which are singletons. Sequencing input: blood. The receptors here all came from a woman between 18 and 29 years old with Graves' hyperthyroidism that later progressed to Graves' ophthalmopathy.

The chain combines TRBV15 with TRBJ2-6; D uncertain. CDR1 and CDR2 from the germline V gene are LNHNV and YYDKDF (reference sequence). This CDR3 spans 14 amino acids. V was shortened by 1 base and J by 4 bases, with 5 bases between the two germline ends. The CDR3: CATSRGSGANVLTF. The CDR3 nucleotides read TGTGCCACCAGCAGAGGCTCCGGGGCCAACGTCCTGACTTTC.

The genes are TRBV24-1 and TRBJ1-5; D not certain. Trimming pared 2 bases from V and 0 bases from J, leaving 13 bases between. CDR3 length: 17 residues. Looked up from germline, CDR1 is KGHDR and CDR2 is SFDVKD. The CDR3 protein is CATSDSGIGLSNQPQHF. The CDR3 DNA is TGTGCCACCAGTGATTCCGGGATAGGGCTTAGCAATCAGCCCCAGCATTTT.

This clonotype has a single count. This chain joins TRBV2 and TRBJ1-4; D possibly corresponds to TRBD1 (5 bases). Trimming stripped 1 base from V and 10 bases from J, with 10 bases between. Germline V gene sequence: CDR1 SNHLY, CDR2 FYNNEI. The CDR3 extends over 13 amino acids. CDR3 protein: CASSEVQQGKLFF. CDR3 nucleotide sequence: TGTGCCAGCAGTGAAGTACAGCAGGGAAAACTGTTTTTT.